The 5 T cell receptor beta chains presented below share a single source sample, sequenced in a study of blood T cell repertoires in COVID-19 (dated by TCRdb to the early 2020s). To prepare the library, the immunoSEQ multiplex PCR assay was applied. The immuneACCESS repertoire file appears here via TCRdb, limited to in-frame rearrangements. These files lack a portion of the clones; in checked studies, under half of the deficit traces to unresolved V genes, and the cause of the others is not known. For this sample there are a few hundred thousand clones; approximately 89% appear just once. The biggest ten clones account for less than 11% of the sample. What was sequenced was peripheral blood. These receptors originate from a woman under 40 with COVID-19, enrolled during active disease.

This clone was seen only a few times. The chain links TRBV5-5 to TRBJ2-7; the D gene is possibly TRBD2 (6 bases). The CDR3 sequence is 18 residues long. V shed 1 base and J shed 1 base, with 21 bases lying between them. Germline V gives CDR1 SGHKS, CDR2 YYEKEE (reference sequence). The CDR3 nucleotides read TGTGCCAGCAGCTTGTGGGCAGGGCTGGAGGGATTATCCTACGAGCAGTACTTC. Translating gives CASSLWAGLEGLSYEQYF.

CDR3 DNA: TGTGCCAGCAGGGACACAAATGAAGCTTTCTTT. This encodes CASRDTNEAFF. The V gene is TRBV7-2, the J gene TRBJ1-1; a possible D gene is TRBD1 (5 bases). Germline V CDR1 and CDR2: SGHTA, FQGNSA. The V end was cut by 6 bases, the J end by 7 bases, with 9 bases between. CDR3 size: 11 residues.

The rearrangement links TRBV5-1 to TRBJ1-1, with D hard to call. CDR3 length: 12 residues. Trimming shortened V by 9 bases and J by 1 base, and 10 bases separated the two germline ends. Germline values: CDR1 SGHRS, CDR2 YFSETQ. CDR3 sequence: CATGDPNTEAFF. The CDR3 DNA reads TGCGCCACCGGGGATCCGAACACTGAAGCTTTCTTT. Based on the CDR3 plus reference TRBV5-1 and TRBJ1-1, the full variable domain is KAGVTQTPRYLIKTRGQQVTLSCSPISGHRSVSWYQQTPGQGLQFLFEYFSETQRNKGNFPGRFSGRQFSNSRSEMNVSTLELGDSALYLCATGDPNTEAFFGQGTRLTVV.

The chain carries TRBV24-1 and TRBJ2-3, with a weak D call TRBD2 (5 bases). V dropped 7 bases and J dropped 5 bases, with 15 bases sitting between them. Per germline, CDR1 KGHDR and CDR2 SFDVKD. The CDR3 spans 14 residues. This chain's CDR3 is CATSSPGGGDTQYF. DNA of the CDR3: TGTGCCACCAGCTCCCCCGGCGGAGGAGATACGCAGTATTTT.

This clone was observed a single time. V gene TRBV28 combines with J gene TRBJ1-5, with a tentative D call TRBD1 (6 bases). Per the germline V gene, CDR1 is MDHEN and CDR2 is SYDVKM. V lost 5 bases and J 11 bases, leaving 19 bases between the germline ends. The length of the CDR3 is 14 residues. The CDR3 bases are TGTGCCAGCAGTAGCCCCAGGGGAATGCTGACCCAGCATTTT. Its protein product is CASSSPRGMLTQHF. Together with reference TRBV28 and TRBJ1-5, the CDR3 gives the full variable domain: DVKVTQSSRYLVKRTGEKVFLECVQDMDHENMFWYRQDPGLGLRLIYFSYDVKMKEKGDIPEGYSVSREKKERFSLILESASTNQTSMYLCASSSPRGMLTQHFGDGTRLSIL.